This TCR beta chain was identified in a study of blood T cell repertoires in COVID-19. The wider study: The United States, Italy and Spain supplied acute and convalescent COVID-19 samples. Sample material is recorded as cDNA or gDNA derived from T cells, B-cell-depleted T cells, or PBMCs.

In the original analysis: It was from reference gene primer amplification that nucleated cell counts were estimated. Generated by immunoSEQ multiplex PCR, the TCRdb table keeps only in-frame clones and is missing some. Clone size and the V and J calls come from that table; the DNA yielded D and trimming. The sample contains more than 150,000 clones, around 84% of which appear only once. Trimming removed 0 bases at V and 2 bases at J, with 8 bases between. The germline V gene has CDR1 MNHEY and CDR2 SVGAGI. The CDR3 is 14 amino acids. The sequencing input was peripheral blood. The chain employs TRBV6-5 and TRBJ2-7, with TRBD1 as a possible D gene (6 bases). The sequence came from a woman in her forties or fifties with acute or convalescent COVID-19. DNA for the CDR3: TGTGCCAGCAGTTACTCACCAGGGGCCTACGAGCAGTACTTC. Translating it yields CASSYSPGAYEQYF.